Below are 27 T cell receptor beta chains sequenced from a single sample in a study of CD8 T cells in Susac syndrome. An amount of RNA that ranged from roughly 0.5 to 1 ug was reverse transcribed with random hexamers. TCRdb re-called the immunoSEQ multiplex PCR reads with MiXCR, one entry per CDR3 protein. The sample has about 190,000 distinct CDR3 sequences, 90% to 95% seen once. Sequencing input: CD4+ T cells from PBMCs. The receptors shown here come from a human donor in good health.

The chain combines TRBV19 with TRBJ1-2; 9 nucleotides agree with TRBD1. V shed 5 bases and J 12 bases; nucleotides not matched to a gene: 7. Per the germline V gene, CDR1 is LNHDA and CDR2 is SQIVND (reference sequence). The length of the CDR3 is 12 residues. The CDR3 DNA reads as TGTGCCAGTAGTTCGTGGACAGGGGCCCACACCTTC. It specifies CASSSWTGAHTF.

The rearrangement links TRBV15 to TRBJ2-1; 7 bases map to TRBD1. Trimming removed 2 bases from V and 6 bases from J; junction bases left unmatched: 7. This CDR3 comprises 15 residues. Germline V CDR1 and CDR2: LNHNV, YYDKDF (reference sequence). The CDR3 spells CATSRYGQEINEQFF. The CDR3 DNA reads TGTGCCACCAGCAGATACGGACAGGAGATCAATGAGCAGTTCTTC.

This chain joins TRBV19 and TRBJ1-2; unclear D gene. V gave up 4 bases and J gave up 4 bases, with 10 bases separating them. CDR1 and CDR2 from the germline V gene are LNHDA and SQIVND (reference sequence). The CDR3 spans 13 residues. CDR3 protein: CASSTGSLYGYTF. DNA of the CDR3: TGTGCCAGTAGTACAGGTTCACTCTATGGCTACACCTTC. Together with reference TRBV19 and TRBJ1-2, the CDR3 gives the full variable domain: DGGITQSPKYLFRKEGQNVTLSCEQNLNHDAMYWYRQDPGQGLRLIYYSQIVNDFQKGDIAEGYSVSREKKESFPLTVTSAQKNPTAFYLCASSTGSLYGYTFGSGTRLTVV.

The chain uses TRBV6-5 and TRBJ2-7; D remains ambiguous. This CDR3 has 15 residues. Germline lookup yields CDR1 MNHEY and CDR2 SVGAGI. V shed 2 bases and J shed 1 base, with 12 bases lying between them. In DNA form, the CDR3 reads TGTGCCAGCAGTTACGGGCCAGAAAGATCCTACGAGCAGTACGTC. Amino acid sequence: CASSYGPERSYEQYV.

The chain recombines TRBV7-9 with TRBJ2-7, with 14 positions matching TRBD2. Germline V gene sequence: CDR1 SEHNR, CDR2 FQNEAQ (reference sequence). The J segment lost 6 bases and the V segment lost 5 bases, leaving 9 bases of the junction unmatched. The CDR3 runs to 16 residues. The CDR3 DNA follows: TGTGCCAGCAGCCTCGCGGGACTAGCGGGAGTTGGCGAGCAGTACGTC. Translated: CASSLAGLAGVGEQYV.

The CDR3 region has the DNA TGCAGTGCTCCCACAGGGGACGGGTATGGCTACACCTTC. Encoded protein: CSAPTGDGYGYTF. V gene TRBV20-1 combines with J gene TRBJ1-2, with 7 bases that match TRBD1. The trim removed 5 bases at V and 5 bases at J, leaving 8 bases unmatched. Germline V CDR1 and CDR2: DFQATT, SNEGSKA (reference sequence). CDR3 length: 13 amino acids.

This clonotype has just one count. The chain recombines TRBV5-6 with TRBJ2-5, with a tentative D call TRBD2 (6 bases). V was trimmed by 2 bases and J by 1 base, leaving 12 bases between them. Per germline, CDR1 SGHDT and CDR2 YYEEEE. The CDR3 is made up of 15 amino acids. The CDR3 DNA sequence: TGTGCCAGCAGCTTAATGCGGGGCCTCCAAGAGACCCAGTACTTC. Protein product: CASSLMRGLQETQYF.

The chain joins TRBV6-5 to TRBJ2-1; 7 nucleotides line up with TRBD2. V dropped 2 bases and J dropped 5; count of bases not matched to a gene: 6. The CDR3 is made up of 15 amino acids. Germline V gene lookup returns CDR1 MNHEY and CDR2 SVGAGI. The CDR3 DNA is TGTGCCAGCAGTTACGGGCTAGCGGTGAACAATGAGCAGTTCTTC. The encoded protein is CASSYGLAVNNEQFF.

The J gene is TRBJ2-1, the V gene TRBV9; either TRBD1 or TRBD2 may fit D (5 bases each). V was trimmed by 3 bases and J by 6 bases, leaving 19 bases between them. CDR1 is SGDLS, CDR2 YYNGEE, per germline. CDR3 length: 16 amino acids. CDR3 nucleotides: TGTGCCAGCAGCGGATCTACGGGACCTGGCCCCAATGAGCAGTTCTTC. It yields the protein CASSGSTGPGPNEQFF.

This rearrangement joins TRBV7-2 to TRBJ2-4, with D unresolved. V was pared by 0 bases and J by 7 bases, with 7 bases between. Looked up from germline, CDR1 is SGHTA and CDR2 is FQGNSA. The CDR3 is 13 amino acids. Written as DNA, the CDR3 is TGTGCCAGCAGCTTAGCCCCACGGAACATTCAGTACTTC. Translation: CASSLAPRNIQYF.

The rearrangement links TRBV29-1 to TRBJ1-4; 7 bases line up with TRBD1. CDR3 length: 16 residues. Unmatched junction bases numbered 10, after V lost 3 bases and J lost 3 bases. Germline CDR1 and CDR2: SQVTM and ANQGSEA. The CDR3 sequence is CSVEVADRAANEKLFF. The CDR3 DNA reads as TGCAGCGTTGAGGTAGCAGACAGGGCGGCTAATGAAAAACTGTTTTTT.

The rearrangement links TRBV12-3 or TRBV12-4 to TRBJ1-1; D call uncertain. The CDR3 consists of 15 residues. The germline V and J ends were trimmed by 3 bases and 4 bases, with 15 bases remaining between them. Here the CDR3 reads CASSFDGPESTEAFF. The CDR3 nucleotides are TGTGCCAGCAGTTTTGACGGTCCGGAGAGCACTGAAGCTTTCTTT.

The chain couples TRBV29-1 to TRBJ2-3; no clear D. The CDR3 has 10 amino acids. Germline V CDR1 and CDR2: SQVTM, ANQGSEA. V was cut by 7 bases and J by 3 bases, with 5 bases left in between. CDR3 nucleotide sequence: TGCAGCGCGAAAACAGATACGCAGTATTTT. This encodes CSAKTDTQYF.

The rearrangement joins TRBV20-1 to TRBJ2-2; D is unresolved. Deletions cut 3 bases from V and 5 bases from J, with 16 bases between. CDR1 is DFQATT and CDR2 is SNEGSKA in the germline V gene (reference sequence). The CDR3 has 15 residues. The CDR3 DNA sequence: TGCAGTGCTAGTATAATGTCTAGAAGAACCGGGGAGCTGTTTTTT. This translates into CSASIMSRRTGELFF.

The V and J genes are TRBV18 and TRBJ1-1, with unresolved D. The V gene's germline CDR1 is KGHSH and CDR2 LQKENI. The germline V and J ends were trimmed by 8 bases and 0 bases, with 10 bases remaining between them. This CDR3 comprises 13 residues. For the CDR3, the DNA is TGTGCCAGCACGGACCTCATGAACACTGAAGCTTTCTTT. Translating gives CASTDLMNTEAFF.

The V and J genes are TRBV6-5 and TRBJ1-2, with D unresolved. The V end lost 2 bases, the J end lost 4 bases, and 14 bases lay between the germline ends. Per germline, CDR1 MNHEY and CDR2 SVGAGI. The CDR3 sequence is 15 residues long. The CDR3: CASSYRTDGLYGYTF. The CDR3 DNA sequence: TGTGCCAGCAGTTACCGAACCGACGGCCTCTATGGCTACACCTTC.

V gene TRBV28 combines with J gene TRBJ2-3; 7 bases are shared with TRBD1. The CDR3 extends over 15 amino acids. Germline V gives CDR1 MDHEN, CDR2 SYDVKM. J was trimmed by 2 bases and V by 8 bases; bases with no gene match: 10. CDR3 in amino acids: CASARPGQNTDTQYF. The CDR3 nucleotides are TGTGCCAGCGCCCGCCCGGGACAGAACACAGATACGCAGTATTTT.

The chain is built from TRBV2 and TRBJ2-7; D is unresolved. Germline V gene sequence: CDR1 SNHLY, CDR2 FYNNEI. The CDR3 has 12 amino acids. The germline V and J ends were trimmed by 4 bases and 3 bases, with 7 bases remaining between them. CDR3 nucleotides: TGTGCCAGCAGTGTATTGGGCTACGAGCAGTACGTC. Translation gives CASSVLGYEQYV.

The chain has TRBV12-3 or TRBV12-4 and TRBJ1-5; D ambiguous. Trimming took off 5 bases at V and 9 bases at J, with 17 bases between the two ends. This CDR3 region has 14 residues. The CDR3: CASSNDVWPGPQHF. For the CDR3, the DNA is TGTGCCAGCAGTAACGATGTGTGGCCGGGGCCCCAGCATTTT.

The V call is TRBV27, the J call TRBJ2-2; D is perhaps TRBD2 (5 bases). V was clipped by 6 bases and J by 5 bases, with 16 bases between them. The length of the CDR3 is 15 residues. CDR1 and CDR2 from the germline V gene are MNHEY and SMNVEV (reference sequence). The CDR3 DNA sequence: TGTGCCAGCAGCCGTGCGGGCGGTGGGACCGGGGAGCTGTTTTTT. Its translation is CASSRAGGGTGELFF.

V gene TRBV29-1 combines with J gene TRBJ2-1; D unclear. This CDR3 is 12 amino acids long. The germline V gene has CDR1 SQVTM and CDR2 ANQGSEA. The germline V and J ends were trimmed by 0 bases and 8 bases, with 8 bases remaining between them. The CDR3 is CSVEDMTDEQFF. CDR3 sequence (DNA): TGCAGCGTTGAAGATATGACGGATGAGCAGTTCTTC.

This clonotype was observed a single time. This rearrangement joins TRBV6-1 to TRBJ1-2, with a possible D match to TRBD1 (6 bases). The CDR3 is 14 amino acids. The germline V gene has CDR1 MNHNS and CDR2 SASEGT. The V end lost 3 bases, the J end lost 0 bases, and 8 bases lay between the germline ends. CDR3: CASSDGQPNYGYTF. The DNA of the CDR3 is TGTGCCAGCAGTGACGGACAGCCTAACTATGGCTACACCTTC.

A single count supports this clonotype. The rearrangement joins TRBV29-1 to TRBJ1-3; D may be TRBD1 (5 bases). The CDR3 has 12 amino acids. Germline CDR1 SQVTM, CDR2 ANQGSEA. The V end was cut by 1 base, the J end by 8 bases, with 9 bases between. CDR3 bases: TGCAGCGTTGAAGCCCAGGGAGACACCATATATTTT. It specifies CSVEAQGDTIYF.

This sequence joins TRBV29-1 and TRBJ2-3; D call uncertain. Germline loops: CDR1 SQVTM, CDR2 ANQGSEA. The V gene lost 3 bases and the J gene lost 1 base, with 5 bases spanning the gap. The CDR3 consists of 12 residues. This CDR3 is CSVDQGTDTQYF. The CDR3, as DNA: TGCAGCGTTGATCAGGGCACAGATACGCAGTATTTT.

This clonotype was counted only a few times. The chain uses TRBV29-1 and TRBJ2-3; no firm D call. Looked up from germline, CDR1 is SQVTM and CDR2 is ANQGSEA. The CDR3 length is 10 residues. V lost 4 bases, J lost 4 bases, and 3 bases lay in between. The CDR3 DNA reads TGCAGCGTTGGCCCAGATACGCAGTATTTT. Translated, it gives CSVGPDTQYF.

V usage is TRBV19 and J usage is TRBJ2-4; 7 bases are a match to TRBD2. This CDR3 region has 15 residues. V dropped 6 bases and J dropped 5; count of bases not matched to a gene: 10. Germline V gene sequence: CDR1 LNHDA, CDR2 SQIVND (reference sequence). The CDR3 nucleotides are TGTGCCAGTAGCCCTTACGGGGGGTCTCAAAACATTCAGTACTTC. Translating it yields CASSPYGGSQNIQYF. Combining the CDR3 with reference TRBV19 and TRBJ2-4 gives the whole variable domain DGGITQSPKYLFRKEGQNVTLSCEQNLNHDAMYWYRQDPGQGLRLIYYSQIVNDFQKGDIAEGYSVSREKKESFPLTVTSAQKNPTAFYLCASSPYGGSQNIQYFGAGTRLSVL.

The chain couples TRBV20-1 to TRBJ2-7, with D possibly called TRBD1 or TRBD2 (6 bases each). This CDR3 has 13 amino acids. CDR1 DFQATT and CDR2 SNEGSKA come from the germline V gene (reference sequence). Trimming cost V 7 bases and J 7 bases, with 20 bases left between them. The CDR3 region has the DNA TGCAGTGTTCAGGGGAGGTTGGCGGGGGAGCAGTACGTC. This codes for CSVQGRLAGEQYV.